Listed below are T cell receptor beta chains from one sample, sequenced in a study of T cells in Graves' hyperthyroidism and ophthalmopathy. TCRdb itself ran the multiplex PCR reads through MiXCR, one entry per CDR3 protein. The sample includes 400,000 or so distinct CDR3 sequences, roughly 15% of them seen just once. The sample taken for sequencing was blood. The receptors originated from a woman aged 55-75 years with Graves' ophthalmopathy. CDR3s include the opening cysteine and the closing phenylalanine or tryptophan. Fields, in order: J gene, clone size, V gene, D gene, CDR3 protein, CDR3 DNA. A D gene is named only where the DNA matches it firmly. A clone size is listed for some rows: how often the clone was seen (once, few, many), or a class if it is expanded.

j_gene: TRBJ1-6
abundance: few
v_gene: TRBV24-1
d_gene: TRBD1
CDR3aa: CATSDSRTGQENSPLHF
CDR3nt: TGTGCCACCAGTGATTCCAGGACAGGGCAGGAGAATTCACCCCTCCACTTT

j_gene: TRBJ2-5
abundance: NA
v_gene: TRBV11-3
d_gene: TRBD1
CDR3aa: CALELNRGPQETQYF
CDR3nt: TGTGCCCTTGAGTTGAACAGGGGCCCACAAGAGACCCAGTACTTC

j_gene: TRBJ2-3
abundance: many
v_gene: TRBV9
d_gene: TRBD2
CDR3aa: CASSAGAGGPPDTQYF
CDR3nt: TGTGCCAGCAGCGCAGGAGCGGGAGGGCCCCCAGATACGCAGTATTTT

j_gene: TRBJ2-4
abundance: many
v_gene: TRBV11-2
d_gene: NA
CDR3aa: CASSSGGVAKNIQYF
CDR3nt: TGTGCCAGCAGCTCTGGCGGAGTAGCCAAAAACATTCAGTACTTC

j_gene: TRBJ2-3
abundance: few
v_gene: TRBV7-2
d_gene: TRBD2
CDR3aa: CASSLREGSTDTQYF
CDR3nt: TGTGCCAGCAGCTTGCGGGAGGGTAGCACAGATACGCAGTATTTT

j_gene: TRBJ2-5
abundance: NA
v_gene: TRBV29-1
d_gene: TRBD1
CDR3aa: CSVEVPGQGWETQYF
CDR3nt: TGCAGCGTTGAAGTTCCGGGACAGGGGTGGGAGACCCAGTACTTC

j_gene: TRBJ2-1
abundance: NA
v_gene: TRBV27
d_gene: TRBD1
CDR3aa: CASSLSQGAHEQFF
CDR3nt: TGTGCCAGCAGTTTATCGCAGGGGGCCCATGAGCAGTTCTTC

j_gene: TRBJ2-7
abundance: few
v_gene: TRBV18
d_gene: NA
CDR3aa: CASSPQRRVEQYF
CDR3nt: TGTGCCAGCTCACCACAAAGAAGGGTCGAGCAGTACTTC

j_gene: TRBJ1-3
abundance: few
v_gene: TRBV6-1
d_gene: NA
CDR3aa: CASSVDSSGNTIYF
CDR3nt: TGTGCCAGCAGTGTGGACAGCTCTGGAAACACCATATATTTT

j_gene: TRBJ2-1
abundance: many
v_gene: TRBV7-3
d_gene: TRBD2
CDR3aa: CASSLGLVGGEQFF
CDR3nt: TGTGCCAGCAGCCTGGGACTAGTTGGGGGTGAGCAGTTCTTC

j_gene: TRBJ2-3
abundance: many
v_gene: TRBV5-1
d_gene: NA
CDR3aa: CASSLGESTDTQYF
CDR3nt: TGCGCCAGCAGCTTGGGTGAGTCTACAGATACGCAGTATTTT

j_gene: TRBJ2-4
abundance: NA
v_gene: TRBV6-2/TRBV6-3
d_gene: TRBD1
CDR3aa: CASGQGEPRSKNIQYF
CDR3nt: TGTGCCAGCGGTCAGGGGGAGCCGAGGTCCAAAAACATTCAGTACTTC

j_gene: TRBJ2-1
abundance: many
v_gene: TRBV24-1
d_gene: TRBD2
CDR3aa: CATSDDRSGRAMYEQFF
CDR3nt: TGTGCCACCAGTGATGACCGTAGCGGGAGGGCCATGTATGAGCAGTTCTTC

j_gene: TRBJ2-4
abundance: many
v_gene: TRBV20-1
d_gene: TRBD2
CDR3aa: CSARLTSGAKNIQYF
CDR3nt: TGCAGTGCTAGATTGACTAGCGGAGCCAAAAACATTCAGTACTTC

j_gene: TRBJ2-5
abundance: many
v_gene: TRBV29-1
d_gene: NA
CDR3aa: CSVGRGETQYF
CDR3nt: TGCAGCGTTGGTAGGGGAGAGACCCAGTACTTC

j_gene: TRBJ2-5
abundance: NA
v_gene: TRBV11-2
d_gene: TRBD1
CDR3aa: CASSENRGVETQYF
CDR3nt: TGTGCCAGCAGCGAAAACAGGGGAGTGGAGACCCAGTACTTC

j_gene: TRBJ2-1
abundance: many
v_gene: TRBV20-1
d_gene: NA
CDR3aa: CSARTGEGYNEQFF
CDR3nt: TGCAGTGCTAGGACCGGCGAGGGGTACAATGAGCAGTTCTTC

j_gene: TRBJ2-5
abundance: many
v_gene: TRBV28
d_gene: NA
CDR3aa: CASSPSDNQPPPETQYF
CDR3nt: TGTGCCAGCAGTCCCTCCGATAACCAGCCGCCCCCAGAGACCCAGTACTTC

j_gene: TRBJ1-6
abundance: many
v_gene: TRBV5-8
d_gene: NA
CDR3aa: CASRLSSGRTLHF
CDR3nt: TGTGCCAGCAGATTATCCTCGGGACGCACCCTCCACTTT

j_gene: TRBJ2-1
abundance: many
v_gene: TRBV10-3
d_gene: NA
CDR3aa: CAISPSPSYNERFF
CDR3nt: TGTGCCATCAGCCCTAGCCCCTCCTACAATGAGCGGTTCTTC

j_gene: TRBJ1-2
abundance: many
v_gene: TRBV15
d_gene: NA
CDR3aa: CATSRDAGFGYTF
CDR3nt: TGTGCCACCAGCAGAGACGCGGGGTTTGGCTACACCTTC

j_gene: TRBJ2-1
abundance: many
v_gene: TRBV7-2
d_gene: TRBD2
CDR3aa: CASSLAAGTSGSSHNEQFF
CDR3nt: TGTGCCAGCAGCTTAGCGGCGGGGACTAGCGGGAGTTCACACAATGAGCAGTTCTTC

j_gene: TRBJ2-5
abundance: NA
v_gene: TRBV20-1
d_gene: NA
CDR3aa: CSGGLKETQYF
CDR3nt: TGCAGTGGGGGCCTAAAAGAGACCCAGTACTTC

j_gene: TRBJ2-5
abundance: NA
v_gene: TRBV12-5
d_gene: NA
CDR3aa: CASGLGDPRMETQYF
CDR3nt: TGTGCTAGTGGTTTGGGGGACCCGAGGATGGAGACCCAGTACTTC